This is a list of T cell receptor beta chains from one sample in a study of identical twins. TCRdb redid the calling of the 5' RACE reads with MiXCR, one entry per CDR3 protein. The profile shows approximately 600,000 distinct CDR3 sequences, nearly 10% of them singletons. Another study also made use of these data, one on yellow fever vaccine responses in identical twins.

The sequencing sample was made of PBMCs. The receptor source for this set is a woman between 18 and 29 years old in good health. CDR3s include the opening cysteine and the closing phenylalanine or tryptophan. The D gene is left open where the match is weak. The listing skips clone size in some rows; elsewhere it reads once, few, many or a size class.

-,TRBV3-1,many,TRBJ1-2,CASSQDPGSPGGYTF,TGTGCCAGCAGCCAAGATCCCGGTTCCCCTGGAGGCTACACCTTC
-,TRBV12-3/TRBV12-4,many,TRBJ2-1,CASSPFAGYNEQFF,TGTGCCAGCAGTCCTTTTGCGGGCTACAATGAGCAGTTTTTC
TRBD2,TRBV7-3,many,TRBJ2-1,CASSLIGTSPFNEQFF,TGTGCCAGCAGCTTGATCGGGACTAGTCCATTCAATGAGCAGTTCTTC
-,TRBV11-2,-,TRBJ2-1,CASSLRRGNEQFF,TGTGCCAGCAGCCTCAGAAGAGGCAATGAGCAGTTCTTC
-,TRBV5-5,many,TRBJ2-7,CASSLFQGWVYEQYF,TGTGCCAGCAGCTTGTTTCAGGGTTGGGTCTACGAGCAGTACTTC
-,TRBV28,few,TRBJ2-7,CASKKDPYEQYF,TGTGCCAGCAAAAAAGACCCCTACGAGCAGTACTTC
TRBD2,TRBV5-1,-,TRBJ2-7,CASSLISSGTYEQYF,TGCGCCAGCAGCCTGATATCTAGCGGGACCTACGAGCAGTACTTC
-,TRBV27,many,TRBJ2-1,CASRIMGTRSEQFF,TGTGCCAGCAGGATTATGGGTACTAGATCTGAGCAGTTCTTC
-,TRBV25-1,many,TRBJ1-1,CASSDQEGHTEAFF,TGTGCCAGCAGTGATCAAGAGGGGCACACTGAAGCTTTCTTT
-,TRBV18,few,TRBJ2-1,CASSAQGWGNEQFF,TGTGCCAGCTCGGCACAGGGTTGGGGGAATGAGCAGTTCTTC
-,TRBV24-1,few,TRBJ2-1,CATSDHRDPYNEQFF,TGTGCCACCAGTGATCACAGGGACCCATACAATGAGCAGTTCTTC
TRBD1,TRBV7-9,-,TRBJ2-1,CASSPNRGRTYNEQFF,TGTGCCAGCAGCCCTAACAGGGGGCGCACCTACAATGAGCAGTTCTTC
TRBD1,TRBV5-1,-,TRBJ1-1,CASSWTGDWNTEAFF,TGCGCCAGCAGCTGGACAGGGGATTGGAACACTGAAGCTTTCTTT
TRBD2,TRBV6-1,many,TRBJ2-1,CASSDLSGSFHEQFF,TGTGCCAGCAGTGACCTGAGCGGGAGTTTCCATGAGCAGTTCTTC
TRBD2,TRBV11-2,-,TRBJ2-1,CATKREMSYNEQFF,TGTGCCACAAAGCGGGAGATGTCCTACAATGAGCAGTTCTTC